These 2 T cell receptor beta chains came from one sample sequenced in a study of blood T cells in healthy people across ages. It was with a sample-barcoded 5' primer and a J-beta primer mix that a second PCR of roughly 6 to 12 cycles was run. TCRdb independently ran MiXCR on the 5' RACE reads; one entry per CDR3 protein. This table has over 1.5 million distinct CDR3 sequences, approximately 50% appearing once. The sample consisted of blood. These receptors all stem from a woman between 35 and 50 years old in good health.

V and J are TRBV4-1 and TRBJ2-7; TRBD2 matches at 9 bases. The CDR3 sequence is 15 residues long. Germline values: CDR1 MGHRA, CDR2 YSYEKL. Trimming at V came to 2 bases and at J to 7 bases, leaving 9 bases not matched to a gene. CDR3 sequence: CASSQSGGLAGEQYF. CDR3 in DNA: TGCGCCAGCAGCCAAAGTGGGGGACTAGCTGGGGAGCAGTACTTC.

The chain is built from TRBV20-1 and TRBJ2-3; 9 bases are shared with TRBD1. The length of the CDR3 is 13 residues. From germline, CDR1 is DFQATT and CDR2 SNEGSKA (reference sequence). Trimming removed 5 bases from V and 6 bases from J; junction bases left unmatched: 6. In DNA, the CDR3 is TGCAGTGCTTACAGGGGGCGAGGTGATACGCAGTATTTT. Protein product: CSAYRGRGDTQYF.